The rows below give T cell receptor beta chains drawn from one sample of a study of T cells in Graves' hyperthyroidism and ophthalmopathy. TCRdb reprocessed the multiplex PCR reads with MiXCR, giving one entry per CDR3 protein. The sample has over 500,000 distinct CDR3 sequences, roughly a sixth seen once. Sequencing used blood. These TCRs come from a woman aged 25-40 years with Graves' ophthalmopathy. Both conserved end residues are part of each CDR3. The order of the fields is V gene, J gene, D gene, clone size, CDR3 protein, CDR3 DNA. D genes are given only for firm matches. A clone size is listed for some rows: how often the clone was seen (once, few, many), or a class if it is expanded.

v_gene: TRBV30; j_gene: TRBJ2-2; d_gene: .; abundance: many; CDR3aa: CACTWGGELFF; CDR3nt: TGTGCCTGCACCTGGGGGGGGGAGCTGTTTTTT
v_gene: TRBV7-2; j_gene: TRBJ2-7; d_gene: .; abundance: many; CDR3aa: CASSLVEQYF; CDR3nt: TGTGCCAGCAGCTTAGTCGAGCAGTACTTC
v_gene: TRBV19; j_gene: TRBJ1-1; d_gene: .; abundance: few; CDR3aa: CASKLGTEAFF; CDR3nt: TGTGCCAGTAAGTTGGGCACTGAAGCTTTCTTT
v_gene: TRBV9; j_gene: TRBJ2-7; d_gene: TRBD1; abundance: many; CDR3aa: CASSVAPDRVDEQYF; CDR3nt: TGTGCCAGCAGCGTTGCCCCGGACAGGGTCGACGAGCAGTACTTC
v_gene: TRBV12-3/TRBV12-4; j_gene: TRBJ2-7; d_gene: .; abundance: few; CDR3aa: CATRAGSPYEQYF; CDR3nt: TGTGCCACCCGGGCAGGGTCCCCCTACGAGCAGTACTTC
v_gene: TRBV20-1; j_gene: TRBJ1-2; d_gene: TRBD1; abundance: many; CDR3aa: CSTRSGRRGDYGYTF; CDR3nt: TGCAGTACTAGAAGCGGGCGCAGGGGGGACTATGGCTACACCTTC
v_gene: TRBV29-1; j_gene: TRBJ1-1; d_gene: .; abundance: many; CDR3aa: CSVLFTEAFF; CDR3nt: TGCAGCGTTTTGTTTACTGAAGCTTTCTTT
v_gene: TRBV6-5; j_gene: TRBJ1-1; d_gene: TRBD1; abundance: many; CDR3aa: CASSYLGQGPYATEAFF; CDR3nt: TGTGCCAGCAGTTACTTGGGACAGGGGCCCTATGCCACTGAAGCTTTCTTT
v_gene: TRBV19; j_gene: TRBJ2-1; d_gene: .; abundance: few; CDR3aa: CASRSGDGYNEQFF; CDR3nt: TGTGCCAGTAGGTCAGGGGATGGGTACAATGAGCAGTTCTTC
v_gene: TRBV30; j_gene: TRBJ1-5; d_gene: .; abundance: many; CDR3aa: CAWSQGIDQPQHF; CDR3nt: TGTGCCTGGAGTCAGGGTATCGATCAGCCCCAGCATTTT
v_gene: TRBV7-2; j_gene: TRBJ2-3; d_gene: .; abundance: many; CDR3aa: CASSLILNGGTDTQYF; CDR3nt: TGTGCCAGCAGCTTAATACTTAACGGAGGCACAGATACGCAGTATTTT
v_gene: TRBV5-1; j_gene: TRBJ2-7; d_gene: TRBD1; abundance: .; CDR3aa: CASSSDWDRQNYEQYF; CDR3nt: TGCGCCAGCAGCTCGGATTGGGACAGGCAAAACTACGAGCAGTACTTC
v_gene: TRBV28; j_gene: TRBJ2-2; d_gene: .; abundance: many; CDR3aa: CASSSLWRDDTGELFF; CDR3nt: TGTGCCAGCAGTTCTCTCTGGCGGGATGACACCGGGGAGCTGTTTTTT
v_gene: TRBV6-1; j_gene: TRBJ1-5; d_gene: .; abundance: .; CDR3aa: CASRTTWEPQHF; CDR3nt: TGTGCCAGCAGAACTACCTGGGAGCCCCAGCATTTT
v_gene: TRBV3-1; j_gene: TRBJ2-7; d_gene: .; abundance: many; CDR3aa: CASSLGVGSYEQYF; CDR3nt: TGTGCCAGCAGCCTGGGCGTCGGCTCCTACGAGCAGTACTTC
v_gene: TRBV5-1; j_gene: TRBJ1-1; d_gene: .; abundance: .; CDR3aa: CASSYRTGMNTEAFF; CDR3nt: TGCGCCAGCAGCTACCGAACAGGGATGAACACTGAAGCTTTCTTT
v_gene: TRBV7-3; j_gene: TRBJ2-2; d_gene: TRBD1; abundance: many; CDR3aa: CASSLTRQGASPNTGELFF; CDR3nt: TGTGCCAGCAGCTTAACCCGGCAGGGGGCGTCCCCGAACACCGGGGAGCTGTTTTTT
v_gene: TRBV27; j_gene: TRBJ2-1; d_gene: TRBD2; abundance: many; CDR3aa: CASSPPIAGGYNEQFF; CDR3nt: TGTGCCAGCAGTCCGCCCATAGCGGGAGGGTACAATGAGCAGTTCTTC
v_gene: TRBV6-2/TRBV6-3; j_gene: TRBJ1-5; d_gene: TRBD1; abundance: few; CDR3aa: CASSYFGTASNQPQHF; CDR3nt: TGTGCCAGCAGTTACTTCGGGACAGCCAGCAATCAGCCCCAGCATTTT
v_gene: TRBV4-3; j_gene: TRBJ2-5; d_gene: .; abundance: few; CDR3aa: CASSQAGAEETQYF; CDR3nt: TGCGCCAGCAGCCAAGCAGGGGCGGAAGAGACCCAGTACTTC
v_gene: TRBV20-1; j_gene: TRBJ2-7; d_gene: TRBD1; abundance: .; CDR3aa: CSAFDRDEQYF; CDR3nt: TGCAGTGCTTTTGACAGGGACGAGCAGTACTTC
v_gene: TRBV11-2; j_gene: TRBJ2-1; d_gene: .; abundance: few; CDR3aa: CASSSGITWGNEQFF; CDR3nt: TGTGCCAGCAGCTCCGGGATCACTTGGGGGAATGAGCAGTTCTTC
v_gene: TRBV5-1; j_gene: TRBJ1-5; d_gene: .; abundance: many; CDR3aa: CASSTGDRNQPQHF; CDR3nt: TGCGCCAGCAGCACCGGGGACCGGAATCAGCCCCAGCATTTT
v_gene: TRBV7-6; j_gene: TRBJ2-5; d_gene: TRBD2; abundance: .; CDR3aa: CASSYRNGGAFGETQYF; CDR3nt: TGTGCCAGCAGTTACCGAAACGGGGGGGCATTCGGGGAGACCCAGTACTTC
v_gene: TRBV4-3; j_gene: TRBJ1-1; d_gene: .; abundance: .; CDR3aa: CASSQDLDPREAFF; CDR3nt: TGCGCCAGCAGCCAAGATTTAGATCCCCGGGAAGCTTTCTTT
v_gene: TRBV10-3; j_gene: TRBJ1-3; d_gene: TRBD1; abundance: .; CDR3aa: CAISGDRNTYGNTIYF; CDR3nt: TGTGCCATCAGTGGGGACAGGAATACGTACGGAAACACCATATATTTT
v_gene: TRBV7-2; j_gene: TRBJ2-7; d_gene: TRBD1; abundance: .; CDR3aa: CASSWRGTGITYEQYF; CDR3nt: TGTGCCAGCAGCTGGAGAGGGACAGGGATCACCTACGAGCAGTACTTC
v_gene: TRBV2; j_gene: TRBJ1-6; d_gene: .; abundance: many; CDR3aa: CASSEDGGDSPLHF; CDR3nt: TGTGCCAGCAGTGAAGACGGGGGAGATTCACCCCTCCACTTT
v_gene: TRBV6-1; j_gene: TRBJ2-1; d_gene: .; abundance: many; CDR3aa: CASSRVSSSDEQFF; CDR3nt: TGTGCCAGCAGTCGGGTCTCTAGCTCCGATGAGCAGTTCTTC
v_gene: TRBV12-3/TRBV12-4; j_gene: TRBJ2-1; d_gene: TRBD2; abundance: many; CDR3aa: CASSLGLAGYYNEQFF; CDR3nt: TGTGCCAGCAGTCTAGGACTAGCGGGATATTACAATGAGCAGTTCTTC
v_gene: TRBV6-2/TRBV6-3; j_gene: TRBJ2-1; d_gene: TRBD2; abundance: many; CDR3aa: CASSYELAGVGEQFF; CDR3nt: TGTGCCAGCAGTTACGAGCTAGCGGGTGTAGGTGAGCAGTTCTTC
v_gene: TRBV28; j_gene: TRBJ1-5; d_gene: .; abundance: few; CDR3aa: CASTSRGMGLVQPQHF; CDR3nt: TGTGCCAGCACCTCCAGAGGTATGGGGTTAGTTCAGCCCCAGCATTTT
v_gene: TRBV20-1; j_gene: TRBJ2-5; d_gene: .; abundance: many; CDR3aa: CSARDNRPSETQYF; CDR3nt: TGCAGTGCTAGGGATAACAGGCCCTCCGAGACCCAGTACTTC
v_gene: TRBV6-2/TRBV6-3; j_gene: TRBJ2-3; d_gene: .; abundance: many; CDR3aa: CASRPATDTQYF; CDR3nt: TGTGCCAGCAGACCGGCCACAGATACGCAGTATTTT
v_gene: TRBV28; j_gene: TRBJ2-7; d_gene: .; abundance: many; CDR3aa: CASSKGSSYEQYF; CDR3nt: TGTGCCAGCAGTAAAGGGAGCTCCTACGAGCAGTACTTC
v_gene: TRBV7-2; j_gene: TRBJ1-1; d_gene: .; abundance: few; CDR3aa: CASIQVVEAFF; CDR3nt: TGTGCCAGCATCCAGGTTGTTGAAGCTTTCTTT
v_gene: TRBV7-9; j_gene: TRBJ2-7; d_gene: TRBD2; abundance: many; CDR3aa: CASSSSGRGQEQYF; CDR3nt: TGTGCCAGCAGCTCTAGCGGGAGAGGGCAAGAGCAGTACTTC
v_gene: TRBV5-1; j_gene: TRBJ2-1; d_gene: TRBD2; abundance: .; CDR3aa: CASSPEGGSGRNEQFF; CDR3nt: TGCGCCAGCAGCCCGGAGGGGGGTAGCGGGAGGAATGAGCAGTTCTTC
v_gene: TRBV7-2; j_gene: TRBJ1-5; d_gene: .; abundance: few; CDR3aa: CASSLEMVAARYYSNQPQHF; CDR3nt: TGTGCCAGCAGCTTAGAGATGGTGGCGGCCCGTTATTATAGCAATCAGCCCCAGCATTTT